What follows are 23 T cell receptor beta chains derived from one specimen sequenced in a study of cytomegalovirus exposure and HLA in healthy donors. PCR used 60 Vbeta primers and 13 Jbeta primers. Clones were read by immunoSEQ multiplex PCR, and TCRdb kept only the in-frame ones, dropping some. The sample has fewer than 250,000 clones, about four fifths seen once. Input material: PBMCs. These receptors all stem from a man aged 18 to 30 in good health and CMV-seronegative.

The CDR3 loop reads CASSMRVSGANVLTF. The DNA of the CDR3 is TGTGCCAGTAGTATGAGGGTCTCTGGGGCCAACGTCCTGACTTTC. This sequence joins TRBV19 and TRBJ2-6, with TRBD2 as a possible D gene (5 bases). The CDR3 has 15 amino acids. Trimming removed 3 bases at V and 0 bases at J, with 6 bases between. Germline V gives CDR1 LNHDA, CDR2 SQIVND (reference sequence).

The rearrangement links TRBV28 to TRBJ1-1; D is uncertain. Germline lookup yields CDR1 MDHEN and CDR2 SYDVKM. The CDR3 extends over 15 amino acids. Trimming took off 5 bases at V and 0 bases at J, with 13 bases between the two ends. CDR3 in amino acids: CASSRRGIMNTEAFF. CDR3 in DNA: TGTGCCAGCAGTCGCCGAGGTATCATGAACACTGAAGCTTTCTTT.

In DNA form, the CDR3 reads TGTGCCATCAGCGCAGTGCCTGGCAATCAGCCCCAGCATTTT. This sequence encodes CAISAVPGNQPQHF. The chain couples TRBV10-3 to TRBJ1-5; D not certain. Germline assignment: CDR1 ENHRY and CDR2 SYGVKD. The V and J ends lost 6 bases and 2 bases respectively, with 11 bases between them. The CDR3 is 14 amino acids.

This clone has a single count. V and J are TRBV28 and TRBJ2-7, with D perhaps matching TRBD2 (5 bases). Trimming removed 5 bases from V and 6 bases from J, with 20 bases in between. CDR1 is MDHEN, CDR2 SYDVKM, per germline. The CDR3 extends over 15 amino acids. CDR3 region: CASSITVVALREQYF. CDR3 DNA sequence: TGTGCCAGCAGTATAACGGTTGTAGCGCTCCGCGAGCAGTACTTC.

The CDR3 is CASSSGYTDSDQYF. Written as DNA, the CDR3 is TGTGCCAGCAGCTCAGGATATACCGATAGCGACCAGTACTTC. This chain connects TRBV27 to TRBJ2-5; D is possibly TRBD2 (5 bases). V gave up 6 bases and J gave up 10 bases, with 21 bases separating them. CDR1 is MNHEY, CDR2 SMNVEV, per germline (reference sequence). The CDR3 sequence is 14 residues long.

V usage is TRBV30 and J usage is TRBJ1-3; D gene ambiguous. This CDR3 is 14 amino acids long. Trimming pared 7 bases from V and 0 bases from J, leaving 13 bases between. The germline V gene has CDR1 GTSNPN and CDR2 SVGIG (reference sequence). The CDR3 is CALNTGYSGNTIYF. The CDR3 DNA reads TGTGCCTTGAATACCGGGTACTCTGGAAACACCATATATTTT.

This clone has only one observation. The chain carries TRBV2 and TRBJ1-3, with 7 bases fitting TRBD1. V was pared by 7 bases and J by 0 bases, with 3 bases of the junction left unmatched. The CDR3 extends over 14 amino acids. Germline V gene lookup returns CDR1 SNHLY and CDR2 FYNNEI. This CDR3 reads CASITGDSGNTIYF. DNA for the CDR3: TGTGCCAGCATAACAGGGGACTCTGGAAACACCATATATTTT.

The chain is built from TRBV2 and TRBJ2-5; a possible D gene is TRBD1 (5 bases). This CDR3 is 13 amino acids long. The germline CDR1 and CDR2 sequences are SNHLY and FYNNEI. V lost 6 bases and J lost 2, with 10 bases in between. CDR3 in amino acids: CASSGHPQETQYF. CDR3 DNA sequence: TGTGCCAGCAGCGGACACCCTCAAGAGACCCAGTACTTC.

The chain uses TRBV11-3 and TRBJ2-2, with a weak D call TRBD2 (6 bases). Per germline, CDR1 SGHNT and CDR2 YENEEA. This CDR3 region has 14 residues. V was cut by 5 bases and J by 7 bases, with 14 bases left in between. The DNA for the CDR3 is TGTGCCAGCAGCCCAGGGACTCGAGGCGGGGAGCTGTTTTTT. Translated: CASSPGTRGGELFF.

Of note for this clone: Other nucleotide sequences from this sample produce the same CDR3. The rearrangement links TRBV4-3 to TRBJ1-1, with a possible D match to TRBD1 (6 bases). V gave up 3 bases and J gave up 1 base, with 6 bases separating them. CDR1 is LGHNA, CDR2 YSLEER, per germline. This CDR3 comprises 13 residues. The CDR3 region has the DNA TGCGCCAGCAGCCAGACAGGGAACACTGAAGCTTTCTTT. It yields the protein CASSQTGNTEAFF.

This clone occurred once. The chain links TRBV5-1 to TRBJ1-6; 7 bases line up with TRBD1. The V gene end was trimmed by 6 bases and the J gene end by 5 bases; junction bases not matched to a gene: 8. The CDR3 is 15 amino acids. Germline V CDR1 and CDR2: SGHRS, YFSETQ. The DNA for the CDR3 is TGCGCCAGCACGGCAGGGGGAAGAAATAATTCACCCCTCCACTTT. Translating it yields CASTAGGRNNSPLHF. The variable domain in full, with the rest retrieved from reference TRBV5-1 and TRBJ1-6, is KAGVTQTPRYLIKTRGQQVTLSCSPISGHRSVSWYQQTPGQGLQFLFEYFSETQRNKGNFPGRFSGRQFSNSRSEMNVSTLELGDSALYLCASTAGGRNNSPLHFGNGTRLTVT.

This clone showed up just a few times. The chain combines TRBV28 with TRBJ1-4, with D hard to call. The V end lost 8 bases, the J end lost 7 bases, and 14 bases lay between the germline ends. The germline V gene has CDR1 MDHEN and CDR2 SYDVKM. This CDR3 spans 13 amino acids. CDR3 region: CASSTARGEKLFF. The CDR3 region has the DNA TGTGCCAGCTCCACAGCCCGGGGTGAAAAACTGTTTTTT.

The rearrangement uses TRBV6-1 and TRBJ1-1, with TRBD1 matching over 11 bases. Germline values: CDR1 MNHNS, CDR2 SASEGT. The CDR3 length is 15 residues. After removal of 6 bases from V and 6 bases from J, the junction contained 9 bases not matched to a gene. CDR3 protein: CASRTMDRGRAEAFF. The CDR3 DNA sequence: TGTGCCAGCAGAACTATGGACAGGGGGCGAGCTGAAGCTTTCTTT.

The chain couples TRBV6-5 to TRBJ2-1; D gene unclear. Trimming took 7 bases from V and 8 from J, leaving 15 bases between them. Germline values: CDR1 MNHEY, CDR2 SVGAGI. The CDR3 sequence is 13 residues long. CDR3 nucleotide sequence: TGTGCCAGCACCAACGACGGGTACGATGAGCAGTTCTTC. Encoded protein: CASTNDGYDEQFF.

This rearrangement joins TRBV4-3 to TRBJ2-7; 9 positions match TRBD1. Germline CDR1 and CDR2: LGHNA and YSLEER. Losses at the gene ends were 0 bases for V and 3 bases for J; bases not matched to a gene: 15. This CDR3 region has 19 residues. The CDR3 coding sequence is TGCGCCAGCAGCCAAGATCGGGGACAGGGAACGACTAAAGGCTACGAGCAGTACTTC. It yields the protein CASSQDRGQGTTKGYEQYF.

The chain carries TRBV30 and TRBJ2-1; D is possibly TRBD2 (5 bases). Germline assignment: CDR1 GTSNPN and CDR2 SVGIG (reference sequence). V was cut by 8 bases and J by 7 bases, with 24 bases left in between. This CDR3 is built from 15 residues. The CDR3 here is CASAPGSSRRNEQFF. In nucleotides, the CDR3 is TGTGCCAGTGCCCCGGGATCTTCCCGAAGGAATGAGCAGTTCTTC.

The V gene is TRBV15, the J gene TRBJ2-3; maybe TRBD2 (6 bases). The ends were cut back, 3 bases at V and 1 base at J, with 11 bases in the middle. CDR3 size: 15 residues. Germline assignment: CDR1 LNHNV and CDR2 YYDKDF (reference sequence). CDR3 in amino acids: CATSRGGLGTDTQYF. The CDR3, as DNA: TGTGCCACCAGCAGGGGGGGTTTAGGCACAGATACGCAGTATTTT.

This clone was seen once. The chain has TRBV9 and TRBJ2-2; D not resolved. The germline CDR1 and CDR2 sequences are SGDLS and YYNGEE. The CDR3 is 17 amino acids. With 3 bases removed from V and 2 bases from J, the gap between germline ends came to 17 bases. The CDR3 loop is CASSAHPPDLNTGELFF. CDR3 nucleotides: TGTGCCAGCAGCGCCCACCCCCCAGACTTAAACACCGGGGAGCTGTTTTTT.

This chain uses TRBV19 with TRBJ2-2; a weak D match, TRBD2 (5 bases). Germline CDR1 and CDR2: LNHDA and SQIVND (reference sequence). The CDR3 has 16 amino acids. V was cut by 3 bases and J by 4 bases, with 15 bases left in between. The CDR3 reads CASSMRSGVSTGELFF. CDR3 nucleotides: TGTGCCAGTAGTATGAGGAGCGGAGTGAGCACCGGGGAGCTGTTTTTT.

This clone was seen more than once but under ten times. The chain is built from TRBV10-3 and TRBJ2-7; the match to TRBD1 covers 8 bases. This CDR3 has 12 residues. Germline assignment: CDR1 ENHRY and CDR2 SYGVKD. The junction had 3 bases not matched to a gene; V was cut back by 10 bases and J by 1 base. CDR3 loop: CASRDRSYEQYF. The CDR3 DNA follows: TGTGCCAGCCGGGACAGGTCCTACGAGCAGTACTTC.

The chain recombines TRBV9 with TRBJ2-7; weak D call: TRBD2 (6 bases). Trimming left V 2 bases short and J 1 base short, with 13 bases between. CDR1 SGDLS and CDR2 YYNGEE come from the germline V gene. This CDR3 is 15 amino acids long. The chain's CDR3 is CASSVQGLPSYEQYF. DNA for the CDR3: TGTGCCAGCAGCGTCCAGGGACTGCCATCCTACGAGCAGTACTTC.

The J gene is TRBJ1-1, the V gene TRBV19, with 7 nucleotides matching TRBD1. This CDR3 has 14 amino acids. The V gene end was trimmed by 4 bases and the J gene end by 6 bases; junction bases not matched to a gene: 8. CDR1 and CDR2 (germline): LNHDA, SQIVND (reference sequence). CDR3 nucleotide sequence: TGTGCCAGTAGTAGAAGCCAGGGGGTCGCTGAAGCTTTCTTT. The encoded protein is CASSRSQGVAEAFF.

This clone has only one observation. The V gene is TRBV7-9, the J gene TRBJ1-1; 7 bases are shared with TRBD1. The CDR3 covers 14 residues. CDR1 and CDR2 (germline): SEHNR, FQNEAQ (reference sequence). V dropped 3 bases and J dropped 3; count of bases not matched to a gene: 4. The CDR3 region has the DNA TGTGCCAGCAGCTTCACAGGGGAGCACACTGAAGCTTTCTTT. Translated, it gives CASSFTGEHTEAFF.